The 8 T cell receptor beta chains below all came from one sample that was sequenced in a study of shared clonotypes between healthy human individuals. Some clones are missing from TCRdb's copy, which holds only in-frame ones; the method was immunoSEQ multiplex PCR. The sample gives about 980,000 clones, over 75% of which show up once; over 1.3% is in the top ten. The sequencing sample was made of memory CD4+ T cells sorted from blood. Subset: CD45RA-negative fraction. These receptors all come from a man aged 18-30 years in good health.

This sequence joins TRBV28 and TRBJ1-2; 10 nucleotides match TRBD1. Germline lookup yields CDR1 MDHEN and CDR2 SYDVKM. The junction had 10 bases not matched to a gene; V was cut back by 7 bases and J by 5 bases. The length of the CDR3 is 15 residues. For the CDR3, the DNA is TGTGCCAGCACTCTCCCGGGACAGGGGACGTATGGCTACACCTTC. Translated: CASTLPGQGTYGYTF.

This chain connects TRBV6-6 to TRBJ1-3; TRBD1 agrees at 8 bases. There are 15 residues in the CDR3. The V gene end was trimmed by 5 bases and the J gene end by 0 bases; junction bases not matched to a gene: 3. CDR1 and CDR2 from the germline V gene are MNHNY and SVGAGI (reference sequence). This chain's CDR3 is CASSRQGISGNTIYF. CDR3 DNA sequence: TGTGCCAGCAGTCGACAGGGGATCTCTGGAAACACCATATATTTT.

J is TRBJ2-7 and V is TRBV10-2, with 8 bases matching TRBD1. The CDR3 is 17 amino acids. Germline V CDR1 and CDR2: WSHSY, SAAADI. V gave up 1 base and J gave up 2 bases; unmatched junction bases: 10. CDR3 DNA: TGCGCCAGCAGTGAGTTAAGGTGGCAGGGGGCGCCCTACGAGCAGTACTTC. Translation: CASSELRWQGAPYEQYF.

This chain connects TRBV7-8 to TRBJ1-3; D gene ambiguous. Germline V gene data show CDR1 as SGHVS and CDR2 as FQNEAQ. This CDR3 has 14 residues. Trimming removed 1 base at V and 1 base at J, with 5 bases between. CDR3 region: CASSLEGSGNTIYF. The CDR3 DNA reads TGTGCCAGCAGCTTAGAAGGGTCTGGAAACACCATATATTTT.

CDR3 DNA: TGTGCCAGCAGTGGTAACAGGCTAAACTCTGGAAACACCATATATTTT. It is translated as CASSGNRLNSGNTIYF. The chain combines TRBV6-1 with TRBJ1-3; TRBD1 might be the D (5 bases). Germline V gene lookup returns CDR1 MNHNS and CDR2 SASEGT. The CDR3 covers 16 residues. Trimming stripped 4 bases from V and 0 bases from J, with 13 bases between.

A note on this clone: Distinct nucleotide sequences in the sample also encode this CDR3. CDR3 residues: CASSLDPNYGYTF. CDR3 nucleotides: TGCGCCAGCAGCTTGGATCCTAACTATGGCTACACCTTC. The chain combines TRBV5-1 with TRBJ1-2; D unresolved. Trimming removed 0 bases at V and 0 bases at J, with 3 bases between. This CDR3 comprises 13 residues. The germline CDR1 and CDR2 sequences are SGHRS and YFSETQ.

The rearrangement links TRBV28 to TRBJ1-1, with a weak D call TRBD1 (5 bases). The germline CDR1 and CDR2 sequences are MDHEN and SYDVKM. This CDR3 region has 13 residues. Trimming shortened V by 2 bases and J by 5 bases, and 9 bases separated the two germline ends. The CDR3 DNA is TGTGCCAGCAGTTTAGGGGGGAGGACTGAAGCTTTCTTT. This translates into CASSLGGRTEAFF.

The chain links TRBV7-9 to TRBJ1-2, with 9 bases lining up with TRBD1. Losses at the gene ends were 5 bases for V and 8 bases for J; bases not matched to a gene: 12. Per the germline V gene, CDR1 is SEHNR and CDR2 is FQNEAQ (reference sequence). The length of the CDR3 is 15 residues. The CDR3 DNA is TGTGCCAGCAGCCGCGACTTGGGGACAGGGTCCGGCTACACCTTC. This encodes CASSRDLGTGSGYTF.